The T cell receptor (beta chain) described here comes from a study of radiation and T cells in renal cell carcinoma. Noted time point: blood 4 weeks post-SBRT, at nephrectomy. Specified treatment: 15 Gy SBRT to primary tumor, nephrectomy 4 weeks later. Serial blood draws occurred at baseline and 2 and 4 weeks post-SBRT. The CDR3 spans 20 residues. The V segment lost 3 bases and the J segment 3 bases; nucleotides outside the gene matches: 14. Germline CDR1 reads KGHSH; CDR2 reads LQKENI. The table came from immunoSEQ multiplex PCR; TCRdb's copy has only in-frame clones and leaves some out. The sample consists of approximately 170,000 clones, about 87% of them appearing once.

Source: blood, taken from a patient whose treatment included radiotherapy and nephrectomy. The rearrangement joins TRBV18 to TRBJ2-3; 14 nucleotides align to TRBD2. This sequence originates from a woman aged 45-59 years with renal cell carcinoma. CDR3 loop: CASSPLPWTSGGRTTDTQYF. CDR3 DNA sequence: TGTGCCAGCTCACCCTTGCCGTGGACTAGCGGGGGGCGGACTACAGATACGCAGTATTTT.